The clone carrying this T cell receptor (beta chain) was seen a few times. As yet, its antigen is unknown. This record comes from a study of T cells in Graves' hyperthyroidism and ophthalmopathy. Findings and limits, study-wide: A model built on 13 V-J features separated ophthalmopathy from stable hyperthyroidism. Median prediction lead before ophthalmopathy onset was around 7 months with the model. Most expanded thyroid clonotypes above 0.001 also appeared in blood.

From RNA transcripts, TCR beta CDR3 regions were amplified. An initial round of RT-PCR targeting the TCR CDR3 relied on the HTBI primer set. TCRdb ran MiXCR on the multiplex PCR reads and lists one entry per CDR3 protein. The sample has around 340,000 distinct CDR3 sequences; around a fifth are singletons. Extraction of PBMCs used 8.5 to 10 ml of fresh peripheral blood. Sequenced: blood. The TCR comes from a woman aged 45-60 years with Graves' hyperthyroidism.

The CDR3 protein is CSAPTGFDNEQFF. The CDR3 coding sequence is TGCAGTGCTCCAACAGGTTTCGACAATGAGCAGTTCTTC. The chain joins TRBV20-1 to TRBJ2-1; a weak D match, TRBD1 (5 bases). The V and J ends lost 5 bases and 5 bases respectively, with 13 bases between them. In germline, CDR1 is DFQATT, CDR2 SNEGSKA (reference sequence). This CDR3 is built from 13 residues.